The clone carrying this TCR beta chain was observed many times. The target antigen is unknown. The data originate from a study of CD8 T cells in ankylosing spondylitis. This CDR3 is 21 amino acids long. J was trimmed by 7 bases and V by 3 bases; bases with no gene match: 20. Germline CDR1 SGHAT, CDR2 FQNNGV. Making the TCR beta libraries involved quantitative 5'-RACE with molecular barcodes. A single record per CDR3 protein comes from TCRdb applying MiXCR to the 5' RACE reads. The table records 450,000 to 550,000 distinct CDR3 sequences, approximately 5.3% of them present only once. Whole-study results and caveats: Clones linked to disease were reported to show significant enrichment in matched ankylosing spondylitis synovial fluid. What seemed typical of ankylosing spondylitis blood was a TCR beta motif built from fewer than ten highly homologous variants. Peripheral blood samples showed relatively rare disease-linked clones, and these clones were CD8+. Earlier work had already found some motif variants in reactive arthritis synovial fluid and blood.

Sequencing was performed on blood, either unsorted or a sorted T cell fraction (not recorded which). This chain joins TRBV11-2 and TRBJ2-3, with 15 bases lining up with TRBD2. This TCR was sampled from a male donor with ankylosing spondylitis. The CDR3 sequence is CASSFQAAGTSGGTPTNTQYF. CDR3 nucleotides: TGTGCCAGCAGCTTTCAAGCAGCCGGGACTAGCGGGGGGACCCCCACGAATACGCAGTATTTT.